These 15 T cell receptor beta chains share one sample of origin, sequenced in a study of blood T cell repertoires in COVID-19. Using immunoSEQ multiplex PCR, the repertoire was profiled, and TCRdb retains in-frame clones only, with some absent. The sample has 150,000 or so clones, around 89% seen once. Specimen: PBMCs or T cells enriched from blood (not recorded which). The source is a woman younger than 45 with acute COVID-19.

The chain has TRBV28 and TRBJ2-3, with a weak D call TRBD2 (6 bases). CDR3 size: 13 residues. V was clipped by 10 bases and J by 3 bases, with 14 bases between them. Germline V CDR1 and CDR2: MDHEN, SYDVKM. The CDR3: CAISLGGTDTQYF. The CDR3 DNA reads as TGTGCCATCTCCCTTGGGGGGACAGATACGCAGTATTTT.

This rearrangement joins TRBV13 to TRBJ2-3; no clear D gene. V lost 4 bases, J lost 0 bases, and 2 bases lay in between. CDR1 is PRHDT, CDR2 FYEKMQ, per germline (reference sequence). The CDR3 has 12 residues. The CDR3 DNA reads TGTGCCAGCAGCTCTAGCACAGATACGCAGTATTTT. It codes for CASSSSTDTQYF. Looking up the rest from reference TRBV13 and TRBJ2-3 gives the full variable domain: AAGVIQSPRHLIKEKRETATLKCYPIPRHDTVYWYQQGPGQDPQFLISFYEKMQSDKGSIPDRFSAQQFSDYHSELNMSSLELGDSALYFCASSSSTDTQYFGPGTRLTVL.

This chain connects TRBV7-2 to TRBJ1-2, with D possibly being TRBD1 (6 bases). Per the germline V gene, CDR1 is SGHTA and CDR2 is FQGNSA. The CDR3 covers 14 residues. V shed 7 bases and J shed 1 base, with 13 bases lying between them. This chain's CDR3 is CASTTGGGNYGYTF. In DNA, the CDR3 is TGTGCCAGCACCACGGGGGGCGGTAACTATGGCTACACCTTC.

This clone was seen only a few times. The genes are TRBV5-1 and TRBJ2-1; 11 bases are a match to TRBD2. Germline V lookup: CDR1 SGHRS, CDR2 YFSETQ. With 4 bases clipped from V and 6 bases from J, the junction kept 3 bases outside the gene matches. The CDR3 is made up of 14 amino acids. The CDR3 loop is CASSPTSGSNEQFF. In DNA, the CDR3 is TGCGCCAGCAGCCCCACTAGCGGGAGCAATGAGCAGTTCTTC.

The chain links TRBV27 to TRBJ1-2; tentative D call: TRBD1 (6 bases). The germline V gene encodes CDR1 MNHEY and CDR2 SMNVEV (reference sequence). Trimming left V 7 bases short and J 5 bases short, with 17 bases between. This CDR3 region has 14 residues. The CDR3 spells CASTLSGGGYGYTF. The CDR3 coding sequence is TGTGCCAGCACCCTTTCGGGGGGCGGGTATGGCTACACCTTC.

V is TRBV5-1 and J is TRBJ1-2; D possibly corresponds to TRBD1 (6 bases). The length of the CDR3 is 15 residues. CDR1 is SGHRS, CDR2 YFSETQ, per germline. V gave up 3 bases and J gave up 6 bases, with 18 bases separating them. The CDR3 nucleotides read TGCGCCAGCAGCTGGATCGGGGGAGGGGGAGATGGCTACACCTTC. Amino acid sequence: CASSWIGGGGDGYTF.

This clone has just a few counts. This chain connects TRBV5-1 to TRBJ2-2, with D possibly being TRBD2 (6 bases). The CDR3 runs to 16 residues. Germline V gives CDR1 SGHRS, CDR2 YFSETQ. Between the trimmed V and J ends, which lost 4 bases and 4 bases, there was a span of 17 bases. This CDR3 is CASSPPGTQPTGELFF. The CDR3 coding sequence is TGCGCCAGCAGCCCCCCTGGGACTCAGCCCACCGGGGAGCTGTTTTTT.

The V gene is TRBV7-3, the J gene TRBJ2-2; 9 bases line up with TRBD2. Germline assignment: CDR1 SGHTA and CDR2 FQGTGA. With 5 bases clipped from V and 5 bases from J, the junction kept 9 bases outside the gene matches. The CDR3 has 16 amino acids. The CDR3 region is CASSRAALAGTGELFF. CDR3 in DNA: TGTGCCAGCAGCCGGGCCGCGCTAGCGGGAACCGGGGAGCTGTTTTTT.

V usage is TRBV5-6 and J usage is TRBJ2-7, with D maybe TRBD2 (5 bases). Germline V gene sequence: CDR1 SGHDT, CDR2 YYEEEE. Trimming left V 0 bases short and J 4 bases short, with 11 bases between. The CDR3 consists of 14 residues. The CDR3 loop reads CASSLGSDLYEQYF. The CDR3 DNA reads as TGTGCCAGCAGCTTGGGTTCGGACTTATACGAGCAGTACTTC. The full variable domain, in which reference TRBV5-6 and TRBJ2-7 provide the parts outside the CDR3, is DAGVTQSPTHLIKTRGQQVTLRCSPKSGHDTVSWYQQALGQGPQFIFQYYEEEERQRGNFPDRFSGHQFPNYSSELNVNALLLGDSALYLCASSLGSDLYEQYFGPGTRLTVT.

The CDR3 coding sequence is TGTGCCAGCAGCGTAGTAAGCTCCGGGGAGCTGTTTTTT. Its protein is CASSVVSSGELFF. V and J are TRBV9 and TRBJ2-2; D not certain. V was trimmed by 0 bases and J by 6 bases, leaving 6 bases between them. The CDR3 sequence is 13 residues long. Germline V CDR1 and CDR2: SGDLS, YYNGEE. The variable domain in full, completed from reference TRBV9 and TRBJ2-2, reads DSGVTQTPKHLITATGQRVTLRCSPRSGDLSVYWYQQSLDQGLQFLIQYYNGEERAKGNILERFSAQQFPDLHSELNLSSLELGDSALYFCASSVVSSGELFFGEGSRLTVL.

This chain joins TRBV29-1 and TRBJ2-1, with 11 nucleotides matching TRBD2. V shed 4 bases, J shed 4 bases, and the junction held 6 bases outside the gene matches. CDR3 size: 15 residues. Germline V gene sequence: CDR1 SQVTM, CDR2 ANQGSEA. DNA for the CDR3: TGCAGCGTTGTCCTCCGACTAGCGGGGTACAATGAGCAGTTCTTC. This sequence encodes CSVVLRLAGYNEQFF.

This clone appeared a single time. The genes are TRBV28 and TRBJ2-1; 11 bases line up with TRBD1. Germline-derived CDR1 and CDR2 are MDHEN and SYDVKM. The CDR3 contains 15 residues. The V and J ends lost 2 bases and 11 bases, in that order; junction bases with no gene match: 8. In DNA form, the CDR3 reads TGTGCCAGCAGTTTAGGACAGGGGGCTTATGTCCAGCAGTTCTTC. It codes for CASSLGQGAYVQQFF.

The V and J genes are TRBV6-4 and TRBJ2-7; weak D call: TRBD2 (6 bases). This CDR3 has 15 amino acids. The ends were cut back, 6 bases at V and 3 bases at J, with 18 bases in the middle. Looked up from germline, CDR1 is MRHNA and CDR2 is SNTAGT. This CDR3 reads CASRGPTSLHYEQYF. CDR3 sequence (DNA): TGTGCCAGCAGGGGCCCCACTAGCCTCCACTACGAGCAGTACTTC.

The gene calls are TRBV4-2 and TRBJ2-7; tentative D call: TRBD1 (6 bases). Deletions cut 5 bases from V and 3 bases from J, with 11 bases between. CDR3 size: 13 residues. Germline V gives CDR1 LGHNA, CDR2 YNFKEQ. The CDR3, as DNA: TGTGCCAGCAGCGGCGGACAGAACTACGAGCAGTACTTC. It translates to CASSGGQNYEQYF.

This chain's CDR3 is CSVLAGGSYNEQFF. DNA for the CDR3: TGCAGCGTTCTGGCGGGAGGATCCTACAATGAGCAGTTCTTC. The chain joins TRBV29-1 to TRBJ2-1; 8 positions match TRBD2. Germline assignment: CDR1 SQVTM and CDR2 ANQGSEA. The CDR3 consists of 14 residues. V was pared by 5 bases and J by 1 base, with 4 bases of the junction left unmatched.